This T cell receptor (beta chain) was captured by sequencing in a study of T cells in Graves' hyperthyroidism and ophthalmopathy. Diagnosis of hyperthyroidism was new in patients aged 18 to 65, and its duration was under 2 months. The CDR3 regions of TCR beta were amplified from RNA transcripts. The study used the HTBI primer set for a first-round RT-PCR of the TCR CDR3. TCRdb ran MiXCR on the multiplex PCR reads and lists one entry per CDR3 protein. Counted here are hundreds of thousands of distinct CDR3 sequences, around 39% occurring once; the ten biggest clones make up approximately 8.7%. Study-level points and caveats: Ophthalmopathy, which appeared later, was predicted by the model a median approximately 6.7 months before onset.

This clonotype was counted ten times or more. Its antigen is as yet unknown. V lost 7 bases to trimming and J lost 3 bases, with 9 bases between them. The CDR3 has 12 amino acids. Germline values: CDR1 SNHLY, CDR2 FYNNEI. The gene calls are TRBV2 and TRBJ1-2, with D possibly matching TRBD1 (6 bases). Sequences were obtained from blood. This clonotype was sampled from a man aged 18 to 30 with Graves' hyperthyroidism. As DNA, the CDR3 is TGTGCCAGCAAGAGGGGGGACTATGGCTACACCTTC. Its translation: CASKRGDYGYTF. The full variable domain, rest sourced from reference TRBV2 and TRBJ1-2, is EPEVTQTPSHQVTQMGQEVILRCVPISNHLYFYWYRQILGQKVEFLVSFYNNEISEKSEIFDDQFSVERPDGSNFTLKIRSTKLEDSAMYFCASKRGDYGYTFGSGTRLTVV.